The entry that follows covers one T cell receptor beta chain sequence. Its antigen is not identified. The method was immunoSEQ multiplex PCR; TCRdb's version includes in-frame clones alone and lacks a portion of them. The sample data list under 150,000 clones. This sample is part of a study of T cell responses to AZD1222 COVID-19 vaccine. Per germline, CDR1 SGHDN and CDR2 FVKESK. The V and J ends lost 2 bases and 7 bases respectively, with 9 bases between them. The CDR3 totals 14 residues. Study results and limitations: Baseline seropositives among AZD1222 recipients totaled only six or seven. Mapped onto spike, vaccine-associated CD4 TCRs spanned it and were dominant at 160-218 and 743-854. Targets within unmutated variant regions were reportedly found for nearly half of spike-specific TCRs.

Specimen: peripheral blood. The source of this sequence is an adult in good health. The genes are TRBV14 and TRBJ1-6, with D tentatively TRBD1 (6 bases). CDR3 DNA: TGTGCCAGCAGCCAATTGCAGGGGAATTCACCCCTCCACTTT. Its protein is CASSQLQGNSPLHF.